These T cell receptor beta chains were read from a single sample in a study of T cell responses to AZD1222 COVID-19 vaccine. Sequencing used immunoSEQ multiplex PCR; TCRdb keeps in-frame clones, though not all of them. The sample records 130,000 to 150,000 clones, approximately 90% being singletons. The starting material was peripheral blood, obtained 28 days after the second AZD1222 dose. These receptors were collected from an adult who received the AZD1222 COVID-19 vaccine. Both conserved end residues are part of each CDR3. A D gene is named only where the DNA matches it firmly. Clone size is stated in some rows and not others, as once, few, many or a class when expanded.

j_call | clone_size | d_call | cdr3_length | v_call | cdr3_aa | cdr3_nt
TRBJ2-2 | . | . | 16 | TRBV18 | CASSPLGGPNTGELFF | TGTGCCAGCTCACCATTGGGCGGACCGAACACCGGGGAGCTGTTTTTT
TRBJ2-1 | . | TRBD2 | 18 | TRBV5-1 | CASNGMGTSGKSYNEQFF | TGCGCCAGCAACGGGATGGGGACTAGCGGGAAGTCCTACAATGAGCAGTTCTTC
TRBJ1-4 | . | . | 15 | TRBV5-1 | CASSSDPGVNEKLFF | TGCGCCAGCAGCTCGGACCCGGGGGTTAATGAAAAACTGTTTTTT
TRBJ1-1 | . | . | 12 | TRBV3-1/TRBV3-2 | CASSLGYTEAFF | TGTGCCAGCAGCCTGGGGTACACTGAAGCTTTCTTT
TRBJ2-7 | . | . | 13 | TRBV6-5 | CASSYSEPYEQYF | TGTGCCAGCAGTTACTCGGAACCTTACGAGCAGTACTTC
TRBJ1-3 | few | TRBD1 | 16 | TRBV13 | CASSPRQGVPGNTIYF | TGTGCCAGCAGCCCCCGACAGGGAGTGCCTGGAAACACCATATATTTT
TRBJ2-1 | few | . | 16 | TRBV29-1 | CSVEGGGQIAYNEQFF | TGCAGCGTTGAAGGGGGCGGGCAGATAGCCTACAATGAGCAGTTCTTC
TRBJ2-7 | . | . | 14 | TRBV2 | CASSESVGPYEQYF | TGTGCCAGCAGTGAATCAGTGGGGCCGTACGAGCAGTACTTC
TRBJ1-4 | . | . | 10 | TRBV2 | CASSGKGGIF | TGTGCCAGCAGTGGCAAGGGGGGGATTTTT
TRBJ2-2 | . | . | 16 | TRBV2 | CASSLSRTSNTGELFF | TGTGCCAGCAGCCTTTCCCGGACGTCGAACACCGGGGAGCTGTTTTTT
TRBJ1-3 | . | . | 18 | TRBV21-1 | CASSKVSAVLDSGNTIYF | TGTGCCAGCAGCAAAGTATCGGCAGTCCTCGACTCTGGAAACACCATATATTTT
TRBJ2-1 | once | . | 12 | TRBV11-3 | CASSYRKNEQFF | TGTGCCAGCAGCTACAGGAAAAATGAGCAGTTCTTC
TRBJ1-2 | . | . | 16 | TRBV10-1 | CASSGIRVPFNYGYTF | TGCGCCAGCAGTGGCATCAGGGTGCCCTTTAACTATGGCTACACCTTC
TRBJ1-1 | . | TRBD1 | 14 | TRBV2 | CASSFDRGNTEAFF | TGTGCCAGCAGTTTCGACAGGGGCAACACTGAAGCTTTCTTT
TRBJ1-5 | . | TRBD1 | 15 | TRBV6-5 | CASSWGDRRGEPQHF | TGTGCCAGCAGTTGGGGGGACAGGCGGGGTGAACCCCAGCATTTT
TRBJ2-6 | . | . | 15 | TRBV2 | CASSRGGSGANVLTF | TGTGCCAGCAGTCGAGGAGGCTCTGGGGCCAACGTCCTGACTTTC
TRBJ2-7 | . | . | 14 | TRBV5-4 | CASSFHLPGNEQYF | TGTGCCAGCAGCTTCCATCTCCCCGGGAACGAGCAGTACTTC
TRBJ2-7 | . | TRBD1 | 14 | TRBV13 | CASSGDSGPYEQYF | TGTGCCAGCTCAGGGGACAGTGGACCCTACGAGCAGTACTTC
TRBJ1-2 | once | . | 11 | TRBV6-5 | CASRSGYGYTF | TGTGCCAGCAGGTCGGGGTATGGCTACACCTTC
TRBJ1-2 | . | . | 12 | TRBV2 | CASSEDGVGYTF | TGTGCCAGCAGTGAAGATGGGGTTGGCTACACCTTC
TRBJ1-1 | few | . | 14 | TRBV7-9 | CASSLATGGTEAFF | TGTGCCAGCAGCTTAGCGACAGGAGGGACTGAAGCTTTCTTT
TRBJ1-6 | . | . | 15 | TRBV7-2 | CASSLAPQGRSPLHF | TGTGCCAGCAGCTTAGCGCCTCAGGGAAGGTCACCCCTCCACTTT
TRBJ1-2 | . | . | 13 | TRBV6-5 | CASTKGPATGYTF | TGTGCCAGCACCAAAGGGCCAGCCACTGGCTACACCTTC
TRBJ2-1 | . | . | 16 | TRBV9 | CASSPQIVPSYNEQFF | TGTGCCAGCAGCCCTCAAATAGTCCCGTCCTACAATGAGCAGTTCTTC
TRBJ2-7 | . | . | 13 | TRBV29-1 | CSVVGRTSYEQYF | TGCAGCGTTGTGGGACGGACCTCCTACGAGCAGTACTTC
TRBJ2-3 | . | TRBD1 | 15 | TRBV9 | CASSASRDRADTQYF | TGTGCCAGCAGCGCGTCCCGGGACAGGGCCGATACGCAGTATTTT
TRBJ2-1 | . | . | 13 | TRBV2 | CASSKWGGHEQFF | TGTGCCAGCAGTAAGTGGGGAGGCCATGAGCAGTTCTTC
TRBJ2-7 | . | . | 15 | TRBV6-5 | CASSYSRDTFYEQYF | TGTGCCAGCAGTTACTCAAGGGACACCTTCTACGAGCAGTACTTC
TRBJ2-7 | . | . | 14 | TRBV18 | CASSPPNDYYEQYF | TGTGCCAGCTCACCACCGAATGATTACTACGAGCAGTACTTC
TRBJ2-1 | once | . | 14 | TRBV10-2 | CASSVAGTLNEQFF | TGCGCCAGCAGTGTAGCCGGGACTCTAAATGAGCAGTTCTTC
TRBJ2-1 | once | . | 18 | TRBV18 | CASSPGSGEFGSYNEQFF | TGTGCCAGCTCACCGGGGTCGGGGGAGTTCGGGTCCTACAATGAGCAGTTCTTC
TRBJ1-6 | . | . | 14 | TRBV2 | CASRSQEVNSPLHF | TGTGCCAGCAGGAGCCAGGAGGTAAATTCACCCCTCCACTTT